This T cell receptor beta chain was sequenced during a study of CD8 T cells in ankylosing spondylitis (dated by TCRdb to the late 2010s). A note on the overall study: T cell receptor beta repertoires were profiled in healthy donors and ankylosing spondylitis patients so that disease-linked TCR variants could be found. The whole study cohort included 85 to 120 healthy donors and 25 ankylosing spondylitis patients. Peripheral blood was sampled, and synovial fluid was additionally collected from ankylosing spondylitis patients.

Data came from an Illumina HiSeq 2500. Quantitative 5'-RACE with molecular barcodes was used to prepare TCR beta libraries. The authors' analysis ran thus. A new computational method, built on a probabilistic model of VDJ rearrangement, was used to identify disease-linked TCR variants. The public reads were quality trimmed at Q25 with fastp and then assembled into clones with MiXCR by TCRdb, keeping productive beta chains. Here each entry gathers all rows of one CDR3 protein and keeps the most common genes and DNA. These V and J calls derive from TCRdb rather than the authors' analysis. The table for this sample lists roughly 220,000 distinct CDR3 sequences; roughly 18% of them were counted only once. The ten largest clones take up 42% of the sample. Overall study results and their limits: Some motif variants were previously reported in synovial fluid and blood of reactive arthritis patients, suggesting common disease-initiation mechanisms. The disease-linked clones showed a CD8+ phenotype and occurred at relatively low frequencies in peripheral blood. A TCR beta motif made up of several highly homologous amino acid variants appeared to be characteristic of blood from ankylosing spondylitis patients. The disease-linked clones were reported to be significantly enriched in matched synovial fluid samples from ankylosing spondylitis patients.

From the cysteine up to the phenylalanine, the CDR3 has a length of 13 residues. Only the CDR3 portion is preserved as DNA: 39 bases, with reading frame beginning at the first base. CDR1 and CDR2 are read off the germline V gene as SGHRS and YFSETQ. At the junction V is shortened by 0 bases and J by 2 bases, with 5 bases in between. This clonotype appeared many times. Which antigen it targets is not known. Base qualities are not at hand, and no much larger clone is one base apart. The rearrangement joined TRBV5-1 to TRBJ2-5; a confident D gene designation cannot be given. The receptor was isolated from a male donor with ankylosing spondylitis. Sequences were obtained from blood, either unsorted or a sorted T cell fraction (not recorded which). The nucleotide sequence reads as follows: TGCGCCAGCAGCTTGGACATACAAGAGACCCAGTACTTC. Protein translation: CASSLDIQETQYF. Extended through the reference TRBV5-1 and TRBJ2-5 proteins, this CDR3 yields the full variable domain: KAGVTQTPRYLIKTRGQQVTLSCSPISGHRSVSWYQQTPGQGLQFLFEYFSETQRNKGNFPGRFSGRQFSNSRSEMNVSTLELGDSALYLCASSLDIQETQYFGPGTRLLVL.